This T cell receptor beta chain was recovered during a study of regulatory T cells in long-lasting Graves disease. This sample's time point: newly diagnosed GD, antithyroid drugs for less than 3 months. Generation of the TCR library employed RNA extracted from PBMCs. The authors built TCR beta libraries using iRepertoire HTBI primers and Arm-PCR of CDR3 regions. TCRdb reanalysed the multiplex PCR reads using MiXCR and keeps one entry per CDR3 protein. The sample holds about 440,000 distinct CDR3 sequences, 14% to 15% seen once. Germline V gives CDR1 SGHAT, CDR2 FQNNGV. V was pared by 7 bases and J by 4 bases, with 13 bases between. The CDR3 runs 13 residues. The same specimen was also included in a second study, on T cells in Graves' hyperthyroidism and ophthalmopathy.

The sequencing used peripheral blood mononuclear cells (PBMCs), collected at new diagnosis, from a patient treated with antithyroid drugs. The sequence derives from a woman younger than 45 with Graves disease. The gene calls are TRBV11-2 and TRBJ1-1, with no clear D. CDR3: CASIYDTGTEAFF. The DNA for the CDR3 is TGTGCCAGCATCTACGATACGGGCACTGAAGCTTTCTTT.